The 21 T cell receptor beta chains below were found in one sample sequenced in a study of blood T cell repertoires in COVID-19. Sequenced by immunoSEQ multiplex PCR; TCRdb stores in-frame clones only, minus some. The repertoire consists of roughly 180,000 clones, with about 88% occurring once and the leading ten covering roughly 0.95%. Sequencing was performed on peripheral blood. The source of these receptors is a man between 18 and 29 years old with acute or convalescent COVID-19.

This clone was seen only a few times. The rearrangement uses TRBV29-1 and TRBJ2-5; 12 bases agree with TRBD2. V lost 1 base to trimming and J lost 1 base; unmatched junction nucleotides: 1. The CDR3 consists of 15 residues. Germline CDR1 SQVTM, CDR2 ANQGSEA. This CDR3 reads CSVEGTSGVQETQYF. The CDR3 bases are TGCAGCGTTGAAGGGACTAGCGGGGTCCAAGAGACCCAGTACTTC.

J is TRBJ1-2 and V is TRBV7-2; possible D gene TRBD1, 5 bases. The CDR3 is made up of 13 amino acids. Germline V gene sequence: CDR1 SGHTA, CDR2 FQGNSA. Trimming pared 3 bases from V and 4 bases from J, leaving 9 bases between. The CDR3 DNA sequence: TGTGCCAGCAGCTTGGGGGAGGCCTATGGCTACACCTTC. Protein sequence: CASSLGEAYGYTF. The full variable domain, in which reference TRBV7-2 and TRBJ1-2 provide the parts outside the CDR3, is GAGVSQSPSNKVTEKGKDVELRCDPISGHTALYWYRQSLGQGLEFLIYFQGNSAPDKSGLPSDRFSAERTGGSVSTLTIQRTQQEDSAVYLCASSLGEAYGYTFGSGTRLTVV.

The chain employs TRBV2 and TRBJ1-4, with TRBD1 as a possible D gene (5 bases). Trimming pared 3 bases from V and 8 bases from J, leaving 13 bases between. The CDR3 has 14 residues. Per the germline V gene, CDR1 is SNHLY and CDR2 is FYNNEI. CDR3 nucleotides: TGTGCCAGCAGTGACGGAGGGGCCGGGGAAAAACTGTTTTTT. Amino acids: CASSDGGAGEKLFF. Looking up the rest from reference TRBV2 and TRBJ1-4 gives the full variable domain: EPEVTQTPSHQVTQMGQEVILRCVPISNHLYFYWYRQILGQKVEFLVSFYNNEISEKSEIFDDQFSVERPDGSNFTLKIRSTKLEDSAMYFCASSDGGAGEKLFFGSGTQLSVL.

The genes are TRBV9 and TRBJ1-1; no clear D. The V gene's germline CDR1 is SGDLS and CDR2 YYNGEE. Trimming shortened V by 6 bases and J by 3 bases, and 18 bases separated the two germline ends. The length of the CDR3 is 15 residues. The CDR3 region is CASTLLGSGYTEAFF. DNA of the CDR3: TGTGCCAGCACCCTCCTAGGCAGTGGGTACACTGAAGCTTTCTTT.

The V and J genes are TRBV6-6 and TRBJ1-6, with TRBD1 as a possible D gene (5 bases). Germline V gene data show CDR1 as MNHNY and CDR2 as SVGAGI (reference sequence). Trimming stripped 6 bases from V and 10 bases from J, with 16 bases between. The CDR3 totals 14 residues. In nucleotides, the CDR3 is TGTGCCAGCAGCCCCCGGGGGGGTGGGTCACCCCTCCACTTT. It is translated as CASSPRGGGSPLHF.

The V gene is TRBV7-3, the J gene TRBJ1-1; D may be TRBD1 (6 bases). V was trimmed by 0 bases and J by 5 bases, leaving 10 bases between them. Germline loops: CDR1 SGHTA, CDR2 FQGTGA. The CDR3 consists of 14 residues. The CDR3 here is CASSLTAGDTEAFF. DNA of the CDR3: TGTGCCAGCAGCTTAACGGCAGGGGATACTGAAGCTTTCTTT. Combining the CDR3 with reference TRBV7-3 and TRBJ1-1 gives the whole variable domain GAGVSQTPSNKVTEKGKYVELRCDPISGHTALYWYRQSLGQGPEFLIYFQGTGAADDSGLPNDRFFAVRPEGSVSTLKIQRTERGDSAVYLCASSLTAGDTEAFFGQGTRLTVV.

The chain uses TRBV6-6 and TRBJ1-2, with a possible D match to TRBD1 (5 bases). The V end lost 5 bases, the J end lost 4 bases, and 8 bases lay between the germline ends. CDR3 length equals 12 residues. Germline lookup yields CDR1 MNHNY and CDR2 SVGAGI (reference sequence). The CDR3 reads CASSTGRYGYTF. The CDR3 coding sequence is TGTGCCAGCAGTACAGGACGCTATGGCTACACCTTC.

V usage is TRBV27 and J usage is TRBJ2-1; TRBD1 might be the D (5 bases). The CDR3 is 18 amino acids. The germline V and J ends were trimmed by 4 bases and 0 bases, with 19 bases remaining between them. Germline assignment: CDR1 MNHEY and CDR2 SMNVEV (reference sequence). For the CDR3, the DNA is TGTGCCAGCAGTTCAAACTTACGACAGAGACGCTCCTACAATGAGCAGTTCTTC. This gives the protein CASSSNLRQRRSYNEQFF.

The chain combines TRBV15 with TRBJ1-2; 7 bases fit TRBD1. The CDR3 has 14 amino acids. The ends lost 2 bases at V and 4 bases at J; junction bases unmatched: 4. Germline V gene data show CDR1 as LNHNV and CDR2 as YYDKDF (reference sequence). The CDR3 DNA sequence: TGTGCCACCAGCAGACAGGGGGTTGTCTATGGCTACACCTTC. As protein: CATSRQGVVYGYTF.

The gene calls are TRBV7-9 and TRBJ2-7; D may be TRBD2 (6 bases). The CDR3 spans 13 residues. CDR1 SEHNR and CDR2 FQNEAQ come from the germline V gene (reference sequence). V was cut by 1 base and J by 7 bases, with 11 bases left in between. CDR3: CASSLGDLSEQYV. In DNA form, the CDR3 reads TGTGCCAGCAGCTTAGGGGACTTGTCAGAGCAGTACGTC.

For the CDR3, the DNA is TGTGCCAGCAACATCAAGGGGGTGAACACTGAAGCTTTCTTT. Translating gives CASNIKGVNTEAFF. The J gene is TRBJ1-1, the V gene TRBV27, with D possibly matching TRBD1 (6 bases). V shed 7 bases and J shed 0 bases, with 12 bases lying between them. Per the germline V gene, CDR1 is MNHEY and CDR2 is SMNVEV (reference sequence). The CDR3 sequence is 14 residues long.

CDR3 sequence (DNA): TGTGCCAGCAGCCACAGAATAGGCGGGGGAGGCTCCTACAATGAGCAGTTCTTC. Residues: CASSHRIGGGGSYNEQFF. The genes are TRBV3-1 (or the pseudogene TRBV3-2) and TRBJ2-1, with 7 bases identical to TRBD2. Per germline, CDR1 LGHDT and CDR2 YNNKEL (reference sequence). The CDR3 has 18 residues. After removal of 3 bases from V and 0 bases from J, the junction contained 11 bases not matched to a gene.

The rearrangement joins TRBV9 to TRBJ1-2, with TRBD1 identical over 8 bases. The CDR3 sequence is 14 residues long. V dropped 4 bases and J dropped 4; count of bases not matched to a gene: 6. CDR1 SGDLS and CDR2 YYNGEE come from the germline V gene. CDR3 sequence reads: CASSISGQGYGYTF. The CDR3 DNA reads TGTGCCAGCAGCATCTCTGGACAGGGCTATGGCTACACCTTC. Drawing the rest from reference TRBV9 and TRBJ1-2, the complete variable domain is DSGVTQTPKHLITATGQRVTLRCSPRSGDLSVYWYQQSLDQGLQFLIQYYNGEERAKGNILERFSAQQFPDLHSELNLSSLELGDSALYFCASSISGQGYGYTFGSGTRLTVV.

This chain's CDR3 is CASSLSSFQGASNEKLFF. For the CDR3, the DNA is TGTGCCAGCAGTTTATCCTCTTTTCAGGGGGCATCTAATGAAAAACTGTTTTTT. The chain has TRBV27 and TRBJ1-4; 8 nucleotides agree with TRBD1. The CDR3 contains 18 residues. Trimming took 0 bases from V and 3 from J; bases not matched to a gene: 9. CDR1 and CDR2 from the germline V gene are MNHEY and SMNVEV (reference sequence). Full variable domain (outside the CDR3, taken from reference TRBV27 and TRBJ1-4): EAQVTQNPRYLITVTGKKLTVTCSQNMNHEYMSWYRQDPGLGLRQIYYSMNVEVTDKGDVPEGYKVSRKEKRNFPLILESPSPNQTSLYFCASSLSSFQGASNEKLFFGSGTQLSVL.

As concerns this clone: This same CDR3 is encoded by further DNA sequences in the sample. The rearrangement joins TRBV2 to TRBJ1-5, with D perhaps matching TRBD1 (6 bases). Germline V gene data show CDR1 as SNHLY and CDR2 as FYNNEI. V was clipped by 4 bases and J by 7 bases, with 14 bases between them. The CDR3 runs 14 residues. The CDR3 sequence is CASSVGGAGQPQHF. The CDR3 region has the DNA TGTGCCAGCAGTGTAGGGGGGGCGGGGCAGCCCCAGCATTTT.

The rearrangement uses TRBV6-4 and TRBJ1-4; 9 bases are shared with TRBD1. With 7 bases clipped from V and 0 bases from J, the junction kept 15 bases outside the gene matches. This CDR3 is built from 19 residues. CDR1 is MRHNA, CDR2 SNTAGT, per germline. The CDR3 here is CASKFRGQGIRATNEKLFF. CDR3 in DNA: TGTGCCAGCAAGTTCCGGGGACAGGGCATAAGGGCAACTAATGAAAAACTGTTTTTT.

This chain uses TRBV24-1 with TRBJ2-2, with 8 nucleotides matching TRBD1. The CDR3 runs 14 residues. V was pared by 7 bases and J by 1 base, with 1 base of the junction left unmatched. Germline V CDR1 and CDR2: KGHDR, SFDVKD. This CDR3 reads CATRQGGNTGELFF. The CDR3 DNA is TGTGCCACCAGACAGGGGGGGAACACCGGGGAGCTGTTTTTT.

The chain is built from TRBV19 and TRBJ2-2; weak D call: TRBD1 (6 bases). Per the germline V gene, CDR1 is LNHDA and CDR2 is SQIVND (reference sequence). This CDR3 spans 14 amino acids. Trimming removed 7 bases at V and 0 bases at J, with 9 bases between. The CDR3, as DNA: TGTGCCAGTAAAGACAGGACGAACACCGGGGAGCTGTTTTTT. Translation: CASKDRTNTGELFF.

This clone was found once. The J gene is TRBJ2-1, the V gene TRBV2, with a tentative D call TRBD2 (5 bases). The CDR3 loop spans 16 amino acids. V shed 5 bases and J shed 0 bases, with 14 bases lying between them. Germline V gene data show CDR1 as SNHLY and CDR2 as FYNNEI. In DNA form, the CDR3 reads TGTGCCAGCAGTCCAAGAGCGGTGAGCTCCTACAATGAGCAGTTCTTC. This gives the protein CASSPRAVSSYNEQFF.

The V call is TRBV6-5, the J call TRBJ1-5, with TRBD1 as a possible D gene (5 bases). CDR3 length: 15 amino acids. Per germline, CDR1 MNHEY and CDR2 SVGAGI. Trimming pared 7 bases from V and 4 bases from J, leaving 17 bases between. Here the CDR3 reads CASTPIGGGNQPQHF. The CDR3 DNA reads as TGTGCCAGCACCCCAATTGGGGGGGGAAATCAGCCCCAGCATTTT.

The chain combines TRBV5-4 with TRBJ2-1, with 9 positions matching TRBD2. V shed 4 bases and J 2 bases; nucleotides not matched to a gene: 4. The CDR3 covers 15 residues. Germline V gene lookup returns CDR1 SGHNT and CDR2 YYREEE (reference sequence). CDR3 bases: TGTGCCAGCAGCCCCGGGACTAGCCCCTACAATGAGCAGTTCTTC. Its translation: CASSPGTSPYNEQFF.